The sequence of this T cell receptor (beta chain) was determined in a study of cytomegalovirus exposure and HLA in healthy donors. V was shortened by 10 bases and J by 6 bases, with 18 bases between the two germline ends. There are 13 residues in the CDR3. Germline V gives CDR1 ENHRY, CDR2 SYGVKD. PCR employed 60 Vbeta and 13 Jbeta primers. Method: immunoSEQ multiplex PCR; TCRdb's copy keeps in-frame clones and lacks some. In the table there are 95,000 to 150,000 clones, 7% to 9.5% of which are singletons. This clone was counted a few times. This clonotype originated in a woman aged 40 to 50 in good health and CMV-seropositive. The chain links TRBV10-3 to TRBJ1-2; D may be TRBD1 (6 bases). The sample comprised PBMCs. CDR3 bases: TGTGCCAGTCGTCCAGGGGTTGAGAATGGCTACACCTTC. It translates to CASRPGVENGYTF.